Below, one TCR beta chain is given with its context. The ends were cut back, 2 bases at V and 6 bases at J, with 9 bases in the middle. The CDR3 is made up of 13 amino acids. Germline loops: CDR1 MNHEY, CDR2 SMNVEV (reference sequence). These data originate in a study of blood T cell repertoires in COVID-19. About the study: Samples taken during acute and convalescent COVID-19 were collected in the United States, Italy and Spain. The analysed material was cDNA or gDNA that came from T cells, B-cell-depleted T cells, or PBMCs.

Original data processing: Reference gene primer amplification gave estimated nucleated cell counts. Assay used: immunoSEQ multiplex PCR; TCRdb lists only in-frame clones, some missing. That table furnishes V, J and clone size, whereas the DNA furnished D and trimming. Of roughly 130,000 clones listed, more than 70% are singletons. This chain joins TRBV27 and TRBJ2-3; a possible D gene is TRBD2 (5 bases). The source material was peripheral blood. The TCR sequence derives from a woman in her thirties who had recovered from COVID-19. The CDR3 nucleotides read TGTGCCAGCAGTTTAAGCGGAACTGATACGCAGTATTTT. Its translation: CASSLSGTDTQYF.